This TCR beta chain was obtained from a study of cytomegalovirus exposure and HLA in healthy donors. A multiplex PCR was run with 60 Vbeta primers and 13 Jbeta primers. Clones were sequenced by immunoSEQ multiplex PCR, and TCRdb holds only the in-frame ones, with some missing. The sample has 99,000 or so clones, 80% to 85% seen once. Points on this clone: Antigen: not known.

Points from the study as a whole: Among TCR beta chains, those listed as cytomegalovirus-associated numbered roughly 150. Previous analysis showed most TCR beta V segments were productive about 87% or about 30% of the time. A likely sequencing artifact accounted for one observed cluster of highly shared sequence variants.

The CDR3 is 14 residues long. The V segment lost 6 bases and the J segment 3 bases; nucleotides outside the gene matches: 6. Per the germline V gene, CDR1 is MDHEN and CDR2 is SYDVKM. The receptor was derived from a man aged 25 to 40 in good health and CMV-seropositive. The chain carries TRBV28 and TRBJ2-7, with 9 bases aligning to TRBD1. The specimen was PBMCs. Here the CDR3 DNA reads TGTGCCAGCAGCCTCGGGACAGGGTTCTACGAGCAGTACTTC. This codes for CASSLGTGFYEQYF. Together with reference TRBV28 and TRBJ2-7, the CDR3 gives the full variable domain: DVKVTQSSRYLVKRTGEKVFLECVQDMDHENMFWYRQDPGLGLRLIYFSYDVKMKEKGDIPEGYSVSREKKERFSLILESASTNQTSMYLCASSLGTGFYEQYFGPGTRLTVT.